One sample yielded the 21 T cell receptor beta chains listed below, sequenced in a study of T cells in Graves' hyperthyroidism and ophthalmopathy. The TCR beta CDR3 regions underwent amplification using RNA transcripts as the source. The TCR CDR3 was amplified in a first-round RT-PCR using the HTBI primer set. In TCRdb, the multiplex PCR reads were re-called with MiXCR into one record per CDR3 protein. The profile shows nearly 600,000 distinct CDR3 sequences, approximately 15% of them singletons. The sample comprised blood. The receptors here all came from a woman in her 30s with Graves' hyperthyroidism that later progressed to Graves' ophthalmopathy.

This clonotype was recorded only once. This chain uses TRBV5-1 with TRBJ1-4, with unresolved D. This CDR3 spans 15 amino acids. Trimming shortened V by 4 bases and J by 8 bases, and 18 bases separated the two germline ends. Germline loops: CDR1 SGHRS, CDR2 YFSETQ. Here the CDR3 DNA reads TGCGCCAGCAGCCTGGACCCCAATGGAGACGAAAAACTGTTTTTT. This codes for CASSLDPNGDEKLFF.

At least ten counts were recorded for this clonotype. The V gene is TRBV19, the J gene TRBJ1-2; D unclear. The CDR3 totals 15 residues. Trimming shortened V by 4 bases and J by 3 bases, and 15 bases separated the two germline ends. Germline V gives CDR1 LNHDA, CDR2 SQIVND (reference sequence). Written as DNA, the CDR3 is TGTGCCAGTAGTACCTCCGAGGGCGCGGACTATGGCTACACCTTC. Its protein is CASSTSEGADYGYTF.

The chain links TRBV19 to TRBJ2-1; 10 nucleotides align to TRBD2. CDR1 and CDR2 (germline): LNHDA, SQIVND (reference sequence). The CDR3 is 16 residues long. J gave up 2 bases and V 5 bases, and 6 bases lay outside the gene matches. CDR3 nucleotides: TGTGCCAGTAGTGGCGATAGCGGGGGGACCTACAATGAGCAGTTCTTC. Amino acids: CASSGDSGGTYNEQFF.

This clonotype appeared many times. The genes are TRBV18 and TRBJ2-1; D is possibly TRBD2 (5 bases). Germline V CDR1 and CDR2: KGHSH, LQKENI. Trimming cost V 0 bases and J 4 bases, with 7 bases left between them. The CDR3 runs 14 residues. The CDR3 region has the DNA TGTGCCAGCTCACCACCCCGGGAATACAATGAGCAGTTCTTC. Its translation: CASSPPREYNEQFF.

This clonotype was observed a handful of times. The chain has TRBV6-5 and TRBJ1-2; D not certain. Looked up from germline, CDR1 is MNHEY and CDR2 is SVGAGI. The CDR3 is 14 amino acids. V shed 2 bases and J shed 4 bases, with 11 bases lying between them. The CDR3, as DNA: TGTGCCAGCAGTTACGACATATCAACCTATGGCTACACCTTC. It yields the protein CASSYDISTYGYTF.

This clonotype was seen repeatedly, ten times or more. The rearrangement joins TRBV6-5 to TRBJ2-1, with D possibly TRBD2 on 5 matching bases. This CDR3 has 15 amino acids. Trimming took 0 bases from V and 3 from J, leaving 9 bases between them. Germline CDR1 MNHEY, CDR2 SVGAGI. The CDR3 loop is CASSYSSRGYNEQFF. The CDR3 DNA reads TGTGCCAGCAGTTACTCGAGCCGGGGCTACAATGAGCAGTTCTTC.

This clonotype has ten or more counts. The J gene is TRBJ2-1, the V gene TRBV29-1; 11 bases fit TRBD2. The junction had 14 bases not matched to a gene; V was cut back by 7 bases and J by 9 bases. This CDR3 spans 15 amino acids. Germline V gene data show CDR1 as SQVTM and CDR2 as ANQGSEA. The DNA for the CDR3 is TGCAGCGCTATCGGAACTAGCGGGAGTTCGGGTGAGCAGTTCTTC. This sequence encodes CSAIGTSGSSGEQFF.

This clonotype has at least ten counts. The chain joins TRBV3-1 to TRBJ2-1; TRBD2 matches 8 bases. Unmatched junction bases numbered 7, after V lost 7 bases and J lost 8 bases. In germline, CDR1 is LGHDT, CDR2 YNNKEL (reference sequence). The CDR3 runs 13 residues. The CDR3 is CASNPAGVHEQFF. DNA for the CDR3: TGTGCCAGCAACCCAGCGGGAGTCCATGAGCAGTTCTTC.

This clonotype was observed a few times. V is TRBV6-2 or TRBV6-3 and J is TRBJ2-5, with D uncertain. Germline V gives CDR1 MNHEY, CDR2 SVGEGT. The CDR3 covers 14 residues. V was cut by 0 bases and J by 5 bases, with 10 bases left in between. This CDR3 is CASSYSIGPETQYF. In DNA, the CDR3 is TGTGCCAGCAGTTACTCGATCGGACCCGAGACCCAGTACTTC.

In this sample, this clonotype turned up a few times. The chain combines TRBV4-1 with TRBJ1-5; D may be TRBD1 (5 bases). This CDR3 has 17 residues. CDR1 and CDR2 (germline): MGHRA, YSYEKL. Trimming left V 0 bases short and J 0 bases short, with 12 bases between. In DNA, the CDR3 is TGCGCCAGCAGCCAAGATTATCAGACAGATAGCAATCAGCCCCAGCATTTT. Encoded protein: CASSQDYQTDSNQPQHF.

This clonotype was seen at least ten times. Compared with germline, one end of the junction differs, possibly owing to a read error. V gene TRBV7-2 combines with J gene TRBJ2-5; D ambiguous. The CDR3 runs 16 residues. Per the germline V gene, CDR1 is SGHTA and CDR2 is FQGNSA. The CDR3 spells CASTLARTPGWETQYF. DNA of the CDR3: TGTGCCAGCACCTTAGCCCGGACCCCAGGATGGGAGACCCAGTACTTC. Complete variable domain (other parts from reference TRBV7-2 and TRBJ2-5): GAGVSQSPSNKVTEKGKDVELRCDPISGHTALYWYRQSLGQGLEFLIYFQGNSAPDKSGLPSDRFSAERTGGSVSTLTIQRTQQEDSAVYLCASTLARTPGWETQYFGPGTRLLVL.

Note on this clonotype: A much larger clone differs by one base, so this may be a read error. J is TRBJ2-7 and V is TRBV6-1; 8 nucleotides align to TRBD1. Judging by the DNA end, TRBJ2-1 fits better; the J call may be wrong. The germline V gene encodes CDR1 MNHNS and CDR2 SASEGT. CDR3 length: 16 amino acids. CDR3: CASSAPPGQASYEQFF. In DNA, the CDR3 is TGTGCCAGCAGCGCACCACCGGGACAGGCATCCTACGAGCAGTTCTTC.

This clonotype is a singleton in its sample. This may stem from a read error, because a much larger clone lies one nucleotide away. The rearrangement joins TRBV18 to TRBJ2-1; D uncertain. Per the germline V gene, CDR1 is KGHSH and CDR2 is LQKENI. The CDR3 has 16 amino acids. Here the CDR3 DNA reads TGTGCCAGCTCACGGGGTCAAAGCAGCTCCCACAATGAGCAGTTCTTC. Its translation is CASSRGQSSSHNEQFF.

This clonotype was recorded a few times. The rearrangement joins TRBV20-1 to TRBJ2-1, with TRBD2 matching 14 bases. Germline CDR1 is DFQATT and CDR2 is SNEGSKA (reference sequence). The CDR3 is made up of 16 amino acids. The V gene end was trimmed by 1 base and the J gene end by 7 bases; junction bases not matched to a gene: 6. CDR3 region: CSARGSGTSGRNEQFF. In DNA form, the CDR3 reads TGCAGTGCTAGAGGATCCGGGACTAGCGGGAGAAATGAGCAGTTCTTC.

This clonotype was detected ten times or more. The DNA of the CDR3 is TGTGCCAGCAGTCTTACAGGGTACGGGCAGCCCCAGCATTTT. Its translation is CASSLTGYGQPQHF. V gene TRBV12-3 or TRBV12-4 combines with J gene TRBJ1-5; D is perhaps TRBD1 (6 bases). Trimming took 5 bases from V and 7 from J, leaving 15 bases between them. This CDR3 has 14 amino acids.

The J gene is TRBJ1-3, the V gene TRBV19; the D gene is possibly TRBD1 (5 bases). The CDR3 contains 13 residues. CDR1 LNHDA and CDR2 SQIVND come from the germline V gene (reference sequence). Between the trimmed V and J ends, which lost 3 bases and 9 bases, there was a span of 12 bases. Here the CDR3 DNA reads TGTGCCAGTAGTATGGGGGTGGCCGGCACCATATATTTT. The encoded protein is CASSMGVAGTIYF.

This clonotype was observed many times. The J gene is TRBJ2-3, the V gene TRBV6-5; possibly TRBD2 for D (5 bases). V gave up 2 bases and J gave up 1 base, with 16 bases separating them. The CDR3 extends over 17 amino acids. Germline loops: CDR1 MNHEY, CDR2 SVGAGI. The CDR3: CASSYGFSWGGTDTQYF. CDR3 bases: TGTGCCAGCAGTTACGGTTTCTCTTGGGGAGGCACAGATACGCAGTATTTT.

This clonotype has ten or more counts. The rearrangement joins TRBV28 to TRBJ2-7, with 11 positions matching TRBD2. Germline CDR1 reads MDHEN; CDR2 reads SYDVKM. V gave up 5 bases and J gave up 1 base; unmatched junction bases: 10. This CDR3 is 17 amino acids long. CDR3 amino acids: CASSALAGGGQSYEQYF. CDR3 DNA sequence: TGTGCCAGCAGTGCCCTAGCGGGAGGAGGGCAATCCTACGAGCAGTACTTC.

The J gene is TRBJ1-2, the V gene TRBV5-1; 10 bases are shared with TRBD1. Unmatched junction bases numbered 13, after V lost 3 bases and J lost 2 bases. Germline CDR1 SGHRS, CDR2 YFSETQ. This CDR3 spans 18 amino acids. The chain's CDR3 is CASSSRPLTGGPNYGYTF. CDR3 DNA: TGCGCCAGCAGCTCCCGACCGCTGACAGGGGGCCCGAACTATGGCTACACCTTC.

The rearrangement links TRBV10-3 to TRBJ2-3; 12 bases match TRBD2. The V segment lost 2 bases and the J segment 0 bases; nucleotides outside the gene matches: 0. The germline V gene has CDR1 ENHRY and CDR2 SYGVKD. The CDR3 sequence is 16 residues long. CDR3 residues: CAISEGLAGSTDTQYF. The CDR3 coding sequence is TGTGCCATCAGTGAGGGACTAGCGGGGAGCACAGATACGCAGTATTTT.

The gene calls are TRBV29-1 and TRBJ2-1; 13 bases fit TRBD2. This CDR3 is built from 14 residues. Germline V gene sequence: CDR1 SQVTM, CDR2 ANQGSEA. The V segment lost 7 bases and the J segment 6 bases; nucleotides outside the gene matches: 6. The CDR3 reads CSGTSGSEGNEQFF. CDR3 bases: TGCAGCGGGACTAGCGGGAGTGAAGGCAATGAGCAGTTCTTC.